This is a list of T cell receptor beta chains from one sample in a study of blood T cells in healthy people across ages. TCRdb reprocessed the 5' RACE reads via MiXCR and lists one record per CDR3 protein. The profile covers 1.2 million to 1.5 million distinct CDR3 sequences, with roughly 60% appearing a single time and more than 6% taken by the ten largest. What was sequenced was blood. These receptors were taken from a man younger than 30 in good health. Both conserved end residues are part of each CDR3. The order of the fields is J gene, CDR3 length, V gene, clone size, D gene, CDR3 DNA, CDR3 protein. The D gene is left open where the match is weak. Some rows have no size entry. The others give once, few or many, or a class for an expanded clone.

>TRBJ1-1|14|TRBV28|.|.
TGTGCCAGCAGTTTAGTAACGCAGGGCACTGAAGCTTTCTTT
CASSLVTQGTEAFF
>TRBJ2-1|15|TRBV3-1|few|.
TGTGCCAGCAGCCAAGAGTCCTCAGAATACAATGAGCAGTTCTTC
CASSQESSEYNEQFF
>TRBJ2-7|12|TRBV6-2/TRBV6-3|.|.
TGTGCCACCAACCAAGGGGGCTACGAGCAGTACTTC
CATNQGGYEQYF
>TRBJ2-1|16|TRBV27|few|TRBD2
TGTGCCAGCAGTATAACTAGCGCCCGAGAGGGCAATGAGCAGTTCTTC
CASSITSAREGNEQFF
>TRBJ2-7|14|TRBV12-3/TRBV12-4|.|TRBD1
TGTGCCAGCACCCCGGGACAGCCCTATTTCGAGCAGTACTTC
CASTPGQPYFEQYF
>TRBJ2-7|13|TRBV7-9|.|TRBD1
TGTGCCAGCACCGAGACAGGGCAGGACGAGCAGTACTTC
CASTETGQDEQYF
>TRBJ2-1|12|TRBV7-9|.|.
TGTGCCAGCAGCGCGAGCTCGCATGAGCAGTTCTTC
CASSASSHEQFF
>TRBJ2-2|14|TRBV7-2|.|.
TGTGCCAGCGCCCTGGGATTGAACACCGGGGAGCTGTTTTTT
CASALGLNTGELFF
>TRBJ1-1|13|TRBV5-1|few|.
TGCGCCAGCAGCTTTCAGGCGAACACTGAAGCTTTCTTT
CASSFQANTEAFF
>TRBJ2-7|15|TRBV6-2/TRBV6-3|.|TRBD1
TGTGCCAGCAGTTACCCGGGACAGATCTACTACGAGCAGTACTTC
CASSYPGQIYYEQYF
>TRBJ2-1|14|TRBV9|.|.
TGTGCCAGCCAGCCGGGGGCCCTCCTCAATGAGCAGTTCTTC
CASQPGALLNEQFF
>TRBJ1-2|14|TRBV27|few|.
TGTGCCAGCAGCCTAGCTGAAAGGAACTATGGCTACACCTTC
CASSLAERNYGYTF
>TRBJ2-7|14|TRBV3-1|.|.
TGTGCCAGCTCGTCGGACAGCCTTTCCTACGAGCAGTACTTC
CASSSDSLSYEQYF
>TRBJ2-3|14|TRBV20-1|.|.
TGCAGTGCTAGACTATACCGGGACACAGATACGCAGTATTTT
CSARLYRDTDTQYF
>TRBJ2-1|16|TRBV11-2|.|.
TGTGCCAGCAGCTGGTGGGGGAGAGAGAGTTACAATGAGCAGTTCTTC
CASSWWGRESYNEQFF
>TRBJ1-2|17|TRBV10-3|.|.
TGTGCCATCAGTGACTTACCGGGGCTCCCACGTATAGGTGGCTACACCTTC
CAISDLPGLPRIGGYTF
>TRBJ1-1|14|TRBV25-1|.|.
TGTGCCAGCAGGGATGGGCAGCGGAACACTGAAGCTTTCTTT
CASRDGQRNTEAFF
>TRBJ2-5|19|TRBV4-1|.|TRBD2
TGCGCCAGCAGCCAATCGGGACACCCGACTAGCGGGAGCAAAAATGAGCAGTACTTC
CASSQSGHPTSGSKNEQYF
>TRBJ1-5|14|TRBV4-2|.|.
TGTGCCAGCAGCCCAGGCGCAGGGGATCAGCCCCAGCATTTT
CASSPGAGDQPQHF
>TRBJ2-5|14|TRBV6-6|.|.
TGTGCCAGCAGTTACTCAGACACTGGGGAGACCCAGTACTTC
CASSYSDTGETQYF
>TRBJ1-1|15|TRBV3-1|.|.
TGTGCCAGCAGCGAAAAAAAGGGGAGCGCAAGTGAAGCTTTCTTT
CASSEKKGSASEAFF
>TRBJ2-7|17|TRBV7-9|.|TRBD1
TGTGCCAGCAGCTTATTGCCCGGACAGGCAAGCTCCTACGAGCAGTACTTC
CASSLLPGQASSYEQYF
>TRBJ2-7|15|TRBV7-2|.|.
TGTGCCAGCAGCCCACAGGACTACTTGACCTACGAGCAGTACTTC
CASSPQDYLTYEQYF
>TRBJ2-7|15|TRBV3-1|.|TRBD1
TGTGCCAGCAGCCAAGAAACGGGACAGAGATACGAGCAGTACTTC
CASSQETGQRYEQYF
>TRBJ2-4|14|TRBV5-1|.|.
TGCGCCAGCAGCTATAAGACGGGGTTTGACATTCAGTACTTC
CASSYKTGFDIQYF
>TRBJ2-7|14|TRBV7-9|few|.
TGTGCCAGCAGCTCGGTAGGGGAACCGAGCGAGCAGTACTTC
CASSSVGEPSEQYF
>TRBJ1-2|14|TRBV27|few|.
TGTGCCAGCAGTCCGCTGCGGGACTCACATGGCTACACCTTC
CASSPLRDSHGYTF
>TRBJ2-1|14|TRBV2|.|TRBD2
TGTGCCAGCAGTGATCTAGCGGGAGTACAGGAGCAGTTCTTC
CASSDLAGVQEQFF
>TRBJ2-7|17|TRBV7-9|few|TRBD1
TGTGCCAGCAGCTTAATGGCGGTCAGGGGGTTCTCCTACGAGCAGTACTTC
CASSLMAVRGFSYEQYF
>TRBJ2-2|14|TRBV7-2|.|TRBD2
TGTGCCAGCAGCTTAATAGCGGGAGCCGGGGAGCTGTTTTTT
CASSLIAGAGELFF
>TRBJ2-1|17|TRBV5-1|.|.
TGCGCCAGCAGCTTGGGCCAACTAGTCAACCTCAGGAATGAGCAGTTCTTC
CASSLGQLVNLRNEQFF
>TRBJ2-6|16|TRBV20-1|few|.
TGCAGTGCTAGAATACAGGGCCCCTCTGGGGCCAACGTCCTGACTTTC
CSARIQGPSGANVLTF
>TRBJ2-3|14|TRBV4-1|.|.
TGCGCCAGCAGCCAAGGAATCGGCACAGATACGCGGTATTTT
CASSQGIGTDTRYF
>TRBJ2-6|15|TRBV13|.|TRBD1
TGTGCCAGCAGCTTTACTGGGACAGGGGTCAACGTCCTGACTTTC
CASSFTGTGVNVLTF
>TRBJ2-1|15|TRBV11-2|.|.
TGTGCCAGCAGCCACATATACAGCTCCTACAATGAGCAGTTCTTC
CASSHIYSSYNEQFF
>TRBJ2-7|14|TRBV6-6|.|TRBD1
TGTGCCAGCACCGGACAGGGGAGACCCTACGAGCAGTACTTC
CASTGQGRPYEQYF
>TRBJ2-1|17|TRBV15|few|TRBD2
TGTGCCACCAGCAGAGATCTTGATAAGCGGGAGTTAGGAGAGCAGTTCTTC
CATSRDLDKRELGEQFF
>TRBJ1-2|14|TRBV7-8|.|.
TGTGCCAGCAGCTTAGACCCGCAGGTCGGGAGCTACACCTTC
CASSLDPQVGSYTF
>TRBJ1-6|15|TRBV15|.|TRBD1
TGTGCCACCAGCCTCAGGACAGGATCGAATTCACCCCTCCACTTT
CATSLRTGSNSPLHF
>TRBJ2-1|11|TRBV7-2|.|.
TGTGCCAGCAGCCCGACTTATGAGCAGTTCTTC
CASSPTYEQFF
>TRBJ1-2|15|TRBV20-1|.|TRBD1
TGCAGTGCTAGAAGGCGGGACAGGGTAGAGGAGGGCTACACCTTC
CSARRRDRVEEGYTF